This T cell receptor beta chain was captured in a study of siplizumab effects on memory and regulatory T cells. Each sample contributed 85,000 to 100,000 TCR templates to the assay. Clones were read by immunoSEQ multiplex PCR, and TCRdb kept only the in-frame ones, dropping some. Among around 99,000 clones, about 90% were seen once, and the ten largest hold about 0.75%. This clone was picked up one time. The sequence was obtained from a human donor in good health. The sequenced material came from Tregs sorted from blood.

The CDR3 DNA sequence: TGTGCCAGCAGCTTAGCCGGGAGGGCCGTGGAGACCCAGTACTTC. Its translation is CASSLAGRAVETQYF. The chain has TRBV13 and TRBJ2-5; 8 positions match TRBD2. With V trimmed by 1 base and J by 5 bases, 6 bases remained unmatched. Germline CDR1 is PRHDT and CDR2 is FYEKMQ (reference sequence). The CDR3 contains 15 residues.